These 26 T cell receptor beta chains were all obtained from the same sample, sequenced in a study of regulatory T cells in long-lasting Graves disease. Time point: newly diagnosed GD, antithyroid drugs for less than 3 months. The TCR library was prepared using RNA isolated from PBMCs. Sequencing libraries for TCR beta were prepared with iRepertoire HTBI primers and Arm-PCR of CDR3 regions. Each CDR3 protein gets one entry after TCRdb re-called the multiplex PCR reads with MiXCR. The table shows about 470,000 distinct CDR3 sequences, with under 15% occurring only once. This sample was shared with a second study, whose subject was T cells in Graves' hyperthyroidism and ophthalmopathy.

The specimen comprised peripheral blood mononuclear cells (PBMCs), sampled at new diagnosis, from a patient treated with antithyroid drugs. The receptors shown here come from a woman in her 30s with Graves disease.

This clonotype was detected a few times. Possible read error: a much larger clone is one base away. The V call is TRBV6-1, the J call TRBJ2-1, with D possibly being TRBD1 (5 bases). CDR3 length: 15 amino acids. V lost 6 bases and J 8 bases, leaving 20 bases between the germline ends. Per germline, CDR1 MNHNS and CDR2 SASEGT. CDR3 in DNA: TGTGCCAGCAGACTGACATCCTCAGGGTACGATGAGCAGTTCTTC. This gives the protein CASRLTSSGYDEQFF.

A remark on this clonotype: With a much larger clone just one base away, this may be a read error. V and J are TRBV5-6 and TRBJ2-7, with 9 bases identical to TRBD1. The tail of the sequence fits TRBJ2-1 better, so the J call may be wrong. CDR3 size: 14 residues. The germline V gene has CDR1 SGHDT and CDR2 YYEEEE. CDR3 protein: CASSSGTGIREQFF. For the CDR3, the DNA is TGTGCCAGCAGCTCCGGGACAGGGATTCGCGAGCAGTTCTTC.

The chain couples TRBV11-2 to TRBJ2-7; no reliable D call. CDR1 and CDR2 (germline): SGHAT, FQNNGV. CDR3 length: 13 residues. V was clipped by 5 bases and J by 3 bases, with 11 bases between them. CDR3 sequence reads: CASSRREGYEQYF. The DNA of the CDR3 is TGTGCCAGCAGCCGAAGGGAAGGCTACGAGCAGTACTTC.

This clonotype was counted many times. The chain uses TRBV20-1 and TRBJ2-5; a possible D gene is TRBD1 (7 bases). The V gene lost 0 bases and the J gene lost 2 bases, with 13 bases spanning the gap. Germline values: CDR1 DFQATT, CDR2 SNEGSKA (reference sequence). The CDR3 is made up of 15 amino acids. DNA for the CDR3: TGCAGTGCTAGAGATCGCCAGGGGGGTCAAGAGACCCAGTACTTC. This sequence encodes CSARDRQGGQETQYF.

This clonotype was seen many times. The chain has TRBV20-1 and TRBJ2-7; 7 bases fit TRBD2. V trimming: 3 bases; J trimming: 0 bases; junction bases outside the gene matches: 5. This CDR3 contains 14 residues. The germline V gene has CDR1 DFQATT and CDR2 SNEGSKA (reference sequence). CDR3 residues: CSASDGRYSYEQYF. DNA of the CDR3: TGCAGTGCTAGTGACGGGAGGTACTCCTACGAGCAGTACTTC.

This clonotype has at least ten counts. The chain combines TRBV15 with TRBJ2-3, with 8 positions matching TRBD2. The germline CDR1 and CDR2 sequences are LNHNV and YYDKDF (reference sequence). J lost 5 bases, V lost 1 base, and 11 bases had no gene match. This CDR3 has 17 amino acids. This CDR3 reads CATSRARLAGPGDTQYF. The CDR3 DNA reads TGTGCCACCAGCAGAGCCCGTTTAGCGGGGCCGGGAGATACGCAGTATTTT.

This clonotype has only one observation. The chain employs TRBV3-1 and TRBJ2-3; no reliable D call. This CDR3 is 14 amino acids long. The ends were cut back, 0 bases at V and 3 bases at J, with 7 bases in the middle. CDR1 and CDR2 (germline): LGHDT, YNNKEL (reference sequence). The CDR3 spells CASSQDPVTDTQYF. The CDR3 nucleotides are TGTGCCAGCAGCCAAGATCCGGTTACAGATACGCAGTATTTT.

This chain links TRBV5-1 with TRBJ1-5; no clear D gene. Trimming shortened V by 7 bases and J by 5 bases, and 16 bases separated the two germline ends. CDR3 length equals 14 residues. Germline V gene lookup returns CDR1 SGHRS and CDR2 YFSETQ. The CDR3 nucleotides read TGCGCCAGCTCCCCCCGAGGACGCGATCAGCCCCAGCATTTT. Protein: CASSPRGRDQPQHF.

Note on this clonotype: A much larger clone lies a single base off, so this may be a read error. The J gene is TRBJ2-5, the V gene TRBV28; the D gene is possibly TRBD2 (7 bases). The DNA end is a closer match to TRBJ2-1, so the J assignment may be wrong. Germline V gives CDR1 MDHEN, CDR2 SYDVKM. The CDR3 is 18 residues long. The CDR3 sequence: CASSLQGGGGEYQETQFF. The CDR3 DNA reads as TGTGCCAGCAGTTTACAGGGTGGAGGGGGGGAGTACCAAGAGACCCAGTTCTTC.

The CDR3: CASSFRGQPQETQYF. CDR3 in DNA: TGTGCCAGCAGTTTCCGGGGACAGCCGCAAGAGACCCAGTACTTC. The gene calls are TRBV28 and TRBJ2-5, with TRBD1 matching over 7 bases. Germline CDR1 and CDR2: MDHEN and SYDVKM. This CDR3 spans 15 amino acids. V lost 3 bases to trimming and J lost 2 bases; unmatched junction nucleotides: 6.

This clonotype was recorded once. A clone one base away is much larger, so this may be a read error. The chain has TRBV7-2 and TRBJ2-4; possible D gene TRBD1, 6 bases. V lost 2 bases, J lost 0 bases, and 14 bases lay in between. The CDR3 is 17 residues long. The V gene's germline CDR1 is SGHTA and CDR2 FQGNSA. CDR3 sequence (DNA): TGTGCCAGCAGCTTAAGGACAGTGCCGATAGCCAAAAACATTCAGTACTTC. Translated, it gives CASSLRTVPIAKNIQYF.

In this sample, this clonotype turned up many times. The CDR3 is CASSIGQKNIQYF. CDR3 DNA sequence: TGTGCCAGCAGCATCGGACAGAAAAACATTCAGTACTTC. V and J are TRBV11-2 and TRBJ2-4; TRBD1 is a possible D gene (6 bases). The CDR3 loop spans 13 amino acids. The germline V gene has CDR1 SGHAT and CDR2 FQNNGV. The V end lost 5 bases, the J end lost 4 bases, and 9 bases lay between the germline ends.

This clonotype was counted between two and nine times. This chain joins TRBV6-1 and TRBJ2-4, with D perhaps matching TRBD2 (5 bases). V was shortened by 8 bases and J by 4 bases, with 9 bases between the two germline ends. This CDR3 is built from 12 residues. Looked up from germline, CDR1 is MNHNS and CDR2 is SASEGT. This CDR3 reads CASEGTKNIQYF. In DNA, the CDR3 is TGTGCCAGCGAGGGAACAAAAAACATTCAGTACTTC.

This clonotype has ten or more counts. V is TRBV6-5 and J is TRBJ2-3, with D perhaps matching TRBD2 (5 bases). The germline CDR1 and CDR2 sequences are MNHEY and SVGAGI. Trimming pared 4 bases from V and 2 bases from J, leaving 10 bases between. The CDR3 spans 14 residues. The CDR3 loop reads CASSSSGTTDTQYF. CDR3 DNA: TGTGCCAGCAGTTCAAGCGGAACCACAGATACGCAGTATTTT.

This clonotype was detected many times. The chain joins TRBV4-1 to TRBJ1-1; tentatively, D is TRBD1 (6 bases). Trimming took off 0 bases at V and 3 bases at J, with 14 bases between the two ends. The CDR3 is made up of 16 amino acids. CDR1 and CDR2 from the germline V gene are MGHRA and YSYEKL. In DNA, the CDR3 is TGCGCCAGCAGCCAAGATTGGGGGACACCTTACACTGAAGCTTTCTTT. This codes for CASSQDWGTPYTEAFF.

The chain uses TRBV6-5 and TRBJ2-1; D remains ambiguous. Germline CDR1 is MNHEY and CDR2 is SVGAGI. The germline V and J ends were trimmed by 0 bases and 10 bases, with 13 bases remaining between them. CDR3 length equals 14 residues. CDR3 residues: CASSYSGDKYEQFF. The CDR3 region has the DNA TGTGCCAGCAGTTACTCGGGCGATAAGTACGAGCAGTTCTTC.

This chain uses TRBV15 with TRBJ2-2; D not certain. V lost 0 bases and J 1 base, leaving 9 bases between the germline ends. CDR1 and CDR2 from the germline V gene are LNHNV and YYDKDF (reference sequence). This CDR3 comprises 16 residues. The CDR3 region has the DNA TGTGCCACCAGCAGAGACCCCTTACGGAACACCGGGGAGCTGTTTTTT. Translation gives CATSRDPLRNTGELFF.

A remark on this clonotype: A much larger clone lies one base from this, so it may be a read error. The chain has TRBV11-2 and TRBJ2-5; 9 nucleotides match TRBD1. This CDR3 region has 14 residues. Germline assignment: CDR1 SGHAT and CDR2 FQNNGV. The CDR3 DNA follows: TGTGCCAGCAGTCCGGACAGGGGAGAAGAGGCCCAGTACTTC. It translates to CASSPDRGEEAQYF.

This clonotype was counted at least ten times. CDR3 in amino acids: CASSSNRGREQFF. Here the CDR3 DNA reads TGTGCCAGCAGCTCTAACAGGGGGCGTGAGCAGTTCTTC. The V call is TRBV7-9, the J call TRBJ2-1; 9 bases match TRBD1. V trimming: 4 bases; J trimming: 9 bases; junction bases outside the gene matches: 4. This CDR3 is 13 amino acids long. From germline, CDR1 is SEHNR and CDR2 FQNEAQ (reference sequence). Full variable domain (rest looked up from reference TRBV7-9 and TRBJ2-1): DTGVSQNPRHKITKRGQNVTFRCDPISEHNRLYWYRQTLGQGPEFLTYFQNEAQLEKSRLLSDRFSAERPKGSFSTLEIQRTEQGDSAMYLCASSSNRGREQFFGPGTRLTVL.

This clonotype came up a few times. A much more abundant neighbour one base away suggests this may be a read error. V is TRBV2 and J is TRBJ2-1; no clear D. Germline-derived CDR1 and CDR2 are SNHLY and FYNNEI. This CDR3 spans 13 amino acids. V lost 5 bases to trimming and J lost 10 bases, with 15 bases between them. CDR3 in amino acids: CASSPPNGYEQFF. CDR3 in DNA: TGTGCCAGCAGTCCTCCGAACGGCTACGAGCAGTTCTTC.

This clonotype was picked up many times. The V call is TRBV5-1, the J call TRBJ1-2; TRBD1 matches 10 bases. CDR3 length: 15 amino acids. V was clipped by 4 bases and J by 6 bases; unmatched bases: 9. Per germline, CDR1 SGHRS and CDR2 YFSETQ. For the CDR3, the DNA is TGCGCCAGCAGCCGACAGGGGGCAGATATTGATGGCTACACCTTC. Amino acids: CASSRQGADIDGYTF.

Worth noting for this clonotype: With a much larger clone just one base away, this may be a read error. As DNA, the CDR3 is TGTGCCAGCAGCTACAGCCCCCTAGCGGGATTATACAATGAGCCGTTCTTC. Its protein is CASSYSPLAGLYNEPFF. The chain is built from TRBV6-5 and TRBJ2-1; 9 bases match TRBD2. There are 17 residues in the CDR3. The germline V gene has CDR1 MNHEY and CDR2 SVGAGI.

This clonotype occurred many times. V gene TRBV9 combines with J gene TRBJ2-7, with D tentatively TRBD1 (5 bases). This CDR3 is built from 13 residues. V was cut by 2 bases and J by 3 bases, with 9 bases left in between. Germline CDR1 reads SGDLS; CDR2 reads YYNGEE. The CDR3 protein is CASSVTQGYEQYF. The CDR3 nucleotides read TGTGCCAGCAGCGTCACTCAGGGCTACGAGCAGTACTTC.

The V gene is TRBV29-1, the J gene TRBJ1-5; the D is unclear. From germline, CDR1 is SQVTM and CDR2 ANQGSEA. The length of the CDR3 is 13 residues. Trimming pared 7 bases from V and 4 bases from J, leaving 14 bases between. CDR3 bases: TGCAGCGCTGTAGAGGGCCGGAATCAGCCCCAGCATTTT. This encodes CSAVEGRNQPQHF.

This clonotype was detected ten times or more. The chain carries TRBV20-1 and TRBJ2-1; D remains unclear. This CDR3 has 15 residues. Germline V gene data show CDR1 as DFQATT and CDR2 as SNEGSKA (reference sequence). V lost 4 bases, J lost 0 bases, and 13 bases lay in between. CDR3 in DNA: TGCAGTGCTAAAGTCGCGGTAACCTCCTACAATGAGCAGTTCTTC. Protein product: CSAKVAVTSYNEQFF.

This clonotype was picked up many times. The chain joins TRBV7-3 to TRBJ2-7; 7 nucleotides line up with TRBD2. The V segment lost 5 bases and the J segment 2 bases; nucleotides outside the gene matches: 15. Germline V gene sequence: CDR1 SGHTA, CDR2 FQGTGA. The length of the CDR3 is 17 residues. CDR3 residues: CASSPQVLATTPYEQYF. The CDR3, as DNA: TGTGCCAGCAGCCCCCAGGTACTAGCGACAACCCCCTACGAGCAGTACTTC.